These T cell receptor beta chains were read from a single sample in a study of blood T cell repertoires in COVID-19. Sequencing used immunoSEQ multiplex PCR; TCRdb keeps in-frame clones, though not all of them. The data hold over 350,000 clones, with about 83% observed a single time. Sequenced input: PBMCs or T cells enriched from blood (not recorded which). The receptors shown here come from a woman aged 50 to 60 who had recovered from COVID-19. Each CDR3 is given with its conserved first and last residue. D genes are given only for firm matches. Expanded clones are given a class, and other clones once, few, many or no size at all.

>TRBD2|TRBJ2-7|.|TRBV5-1
TGCGCCAGCTCGCGATACGGGACTAGCGGCTCCTTCGGCTACGAGCAGTACTTC
CASSRYGTSGSFGYEQYF
>.|TRBJ1-4|.|TRBV24-1
TGTGCCACCAGTGATGGGGGGGGGTTCCATGAAAAACTGTTTTTT
CATSDGGGFHEKLFF
>TRBD1|TRBJ1-6|once|TRBV19
TGTGCCAGTAGCCAACTGAGGACAGGCAGCTCCTATAATTCACCCCTCCACTTT
CASSQLRTGSSYNSPLHF
>TRBD1|TRBJ1-2|.|TRBV27
TGTGCCAGCAGATGGAACAGGGGGGGCTATGGCTACACCTTC
CASRWNRGGYGYTF
>.|TRBJ1-1|.|TRBV6-5
TGTGCCAGCAGTTACTCTTGGGACAACTCTAACACTGAAGCTTTCTTT
CASSYSWDNSNTEAFF
>TRBD2|TRBJ2-2|.|TRBV7-6
TGTGCCAGCAGCCAGCTAGCGGGGGGGCCAAACACCGGGGAGCTGTTTTTT
CASSQLAGGPNTGELFF
>.|TRBJ2-1|few|TRBV5-1
TGCGCCAGCAGCTTGGACGGGGGGCTGATGGCCTACAATGAGCAGTTCTTC
CASSLDGGLMAYNEQFF
>.|TRBJ1-1|.|TRBV5-1
TGCGCCAGCAGAACCGGCAGCGCGTCCACTGAAGCTTTCTTT
CASRTGSASTEAFF
>TRBD2|TRBJ2-4|.|TRBV29-1
TGCAGCGGTCATGGGGGGGTGGAGAACATTCAGTACTTC
CSGHGGVENIQYF
>TRBD2|TRBJ2-1|few|TRBV6-4
TGTGCCAGCAGTGACGATAGCGGGGGGGCAGGTGAGCAGTTCTTC
CASSDDSGGAGEQFF
>TRBD1|TRBJ2-7|.|TRBV6-5
TGTGCCAGCAGTTACTCAACTGACAGGGGGGGCGAGCAGTACTTC
CASSYSTDRGGEQYF
>.|TRBJ1-2|few|TRBV15
TGTGCCACCAGCAGAGGGACAGCTAACTATGGCTACACCTTC
CATSRGTANYGYTF
>TRBD1|TRBJ1-5|.|TRBV19
TGTGCCAGTAGTAACCGGGACAGGGGGCTTAATCAGCCCCAGCATTTT
CASSNRDRGLNQPQHF
>.|TRBJ2-3|.|TRBV7-6
TGTGCCAGCAGCTTAGCGGGGGGGCCTGGGGATACGCAGTATTTT
CASSLAGGPGDTQYF
>TRBD1|TRBJ2-7|.|TRBV7-9
TGTGCCAGCAGTTCACAGGGGGCAAGGGTCGAGCAGTACTTC
CASSSQGARVEQYF
>TRBD1|TRBJ1-1|.|TRBV19
TGTGCCAGTAGTACCGCCGGGACAGCGAACACTGAAGCTTTCTTT
CASSTAGTANTEAFF
>.|TRBJ2-5|.|TRBV12-3/TRBV12-4
TGTGCCAGCAGTTTACGGGAGACCCAGTACTTC
CASSLRETQYF
>TRBD1|TRBJ2-7|once|TRBV30
TGTGCCTGGAGGATACGGGACAGTTCCTACGAGCAGTACTTC
CAWRIRDSSYEQYF
>.|TRBJ1-2|once|TRBV9
TGTGCCAGCAGCGTAGCTGCGGGCCGGGGCTACACCTTC
CASSVAAGRGYTF
>TRBD2|TRBJ2-5|.|TRBV7-6
TGTGCCAGCAGCCCAGAAAGCGGGGGGGGTATCGCGGAGACCCAGTACTTC
CASSPESGGGIAETQYF
>TRBD1|TRBJ2-3|.|TRBV2
TGTGCCAGCAGTGAGAGGGGGCGGATCACTAGCACAGATACGCAGTATTTT
CASSERGRITSTDTQYF
>.|TRBJ1-4|few|TRBV4-1
TGCGCCAGCAGCCAACATATGGCCTTTAATGAAAAACTGTTTTTT
CASSQHMAFNEKLFF
>.|TRBJ1-5|.|TRBV6-1
TGTGCCAGCAGTGAAGGGGGAGGGGCAGGTCAGCCCCAGCATTTT
CASSEGGGAGQPQHF
>.|TRBJ1-5|.|TRBV3-1/TRBV3-2
TGTGCCAGCAGCCAAGAATTTGGGCTAGCGGGCAATCAGCCCCAGCATTTT
CASSQEFGLAGNQPQHF
>TRBD1|TRBJ1-2|.|TRBV4-3
TGCGCCAGCAGCTTCGGACAGGGGAGTACGGGGGGCTACACCTTC
CASSFGQGSTGGYTF
>.|TRBJ2-2|few|TRBV6-5
TGTGCCAGCAGTTACGGGACTTTAAACGGGGAGCTGTTTTTT
CASSYGTLNGELFF
>.|TRBJ1-4|.|TRBV19
TGTGCCAGTAGTATACAGGGGCTGGCCGTTGAAAAACTGTTTTTT
CASSIQGLAVEKLFF
>TRBD2|TRBJ2-3|once|TRBV3-1/TRBV3-2
TGTGCCAGCAGCCAAGAGTCGCGGGGGGGCAGTGGTACGCAGTATTTT
CASSQESRGGSGTQYF
>.|TRBJ1-2|.|TRBV5-1
TGCGCCAGCAGCTTCTATCCCCGAGGGGAGGGTGGCTACACCTTC
CASSFYPRGEGGYTF
>TRBD1|TRBJ2-2|.|TRBV30
TGTGCCTGGAGTGTACAGCCAGGGGGCTTTGCCGGGGAGCTGTTTTTT
CAWSVQPGGFAGELFF
>.|TRBJ2-7|.|TRBV5-1
TGCGCCAGCAGCTGGCTTAGCGGACCCGCCTACGAGCAGTACTTC
CASSWLSGPAYEQYF
>.|TRBJ2-5|once|TRBV2
TGTGCCACCCCACGGTCAGGGTACCAAGAGACCCAGTACTTC
CATPRSGYQETQYF
>TRBD1|TRBJ1-1|.|TRBV19
TGTGCCAGTAGTAACTCAGGGGGCTTCACTGAAGCTTTCTTT
CASSNSGGFTEAFF
>.|TRBJ1-4|once|TRBV5-6
TGTGCCAGCAGCTTCCTACAGGGTAATGAAAAACTGTTTTTT
CASSFLQGNEKLFF
>.|TRBJ2-3|.|TRBV7-9
TGTGCCAGCAGCCGGTTGAGAACTCTAAGCTTCACAGATACGCAGTATTTT
CASSRLRTLSFTDTQYF
>TRBD2|TRBJ2-5|.|TRBV7-2
TGTGCCAGCAGCCTGGGCGGGGGGAAGTACTTC
CASSLGGGKYF
>.|TRBJ1-2|.|TRBV3-1/TRBV3-2
TGTGCCAGCAGCCAAGATCGGAGCGGTCTCTATGGCTACACCTTC
CASSQDRSGLYGYTF
>TRBD1|TRBJ1-1|once|TRBV6-2/TRBV6-3
TGTGCCAGCAGTTCCCAGGGGGCTAGGGGCACTGAAGCTTTCTTT
CASSSQGARGTEAFF
>.|TRBJ2-7|.|TRBV7-8
TGTGCCAGCAGCTACGGCCGGGACAACGAGCAGTACTTC
CASSYGRDNEQYF
>.|TRBJ1-4|.|TRBV2
TGTGCCAGCAGTGTGGAGACAGCGAATGAAAAACTGTTTTTT
CASSVETANEKLFF
>TRBD2|TRBJ2-5|.|TRBV5-5
TGTGCCAGCAGCCGTCCTAGCGGGGGACAAGAGACCCAGTACTTC
CASSRPSGGQETQYF
>.|TRBJ1-3|.|TRBV7-2
TGTGCCAGCAGCTTAGACTTAGCTCCCGCCATATATTTT
CASSLDLAPAIYF
>.|TRBJ1-1|.|TRBV27
TGTGCCAGCAGTTCACCGACAGGCGGGACTGAAGCTTTCTTT
CASSSPTGGTEAFF
>.|TRBJ2-1|.|TRBV6-2/TRBV6-3
TGTGCCAGCAGTGACCCCTGGAATAGCTCGTATGAGCAGTTCTTC
CASSDPWNSSYEQFF
>TRBD1|TRBJ1-1|.|TRBV28
TGTGCCAGCAGCAACCAGAACAGGGGGAGGGGGACTGAAGCTTTCTTT
CASSNQNRGRGTEAFF
>TRBD2|TRBJ2-7|few|TRBV28
TGTGCCAGCAGCACCCGGGACTACGGCTCCTACGAGCAGTACTTC
CASSTRDYGSYEQYF
>TRBD1|TRBJ1-5|.|TRBV27
TGTGCCAGCAGTAGAACAGGGGGCCAGCCCCAGCATTTT
CASSRTGGQPQHF
>.|TRBJ1-3|.|TRBV7-2
TGTGCCAGCAGCCCTCAGGGGAACCCCTCTGGAAACACCATATATTTT
CASSPQGNPSGNTIYF
>TRBD1|TRBJ2-7|few|TRBV6-1
TGTGCCAGCAGTGAGGGACAGACCTACGAGCAGTACTTC
CASSEGQTYEQYF